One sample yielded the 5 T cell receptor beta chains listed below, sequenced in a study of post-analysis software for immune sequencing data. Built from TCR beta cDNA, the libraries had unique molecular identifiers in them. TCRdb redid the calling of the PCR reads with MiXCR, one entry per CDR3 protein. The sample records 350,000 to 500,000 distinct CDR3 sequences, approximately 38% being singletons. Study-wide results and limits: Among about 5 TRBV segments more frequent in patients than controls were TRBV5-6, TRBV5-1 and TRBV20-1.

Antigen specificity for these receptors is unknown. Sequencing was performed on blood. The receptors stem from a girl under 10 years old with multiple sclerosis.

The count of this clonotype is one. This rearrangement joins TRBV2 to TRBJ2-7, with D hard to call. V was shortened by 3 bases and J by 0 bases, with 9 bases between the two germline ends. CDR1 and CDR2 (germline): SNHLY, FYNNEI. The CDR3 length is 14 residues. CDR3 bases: TGTGCCAGCAGTGACACCCTAGTCTCCTACGAGCAGTACTTC. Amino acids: CASSDTLVSYEQYF.

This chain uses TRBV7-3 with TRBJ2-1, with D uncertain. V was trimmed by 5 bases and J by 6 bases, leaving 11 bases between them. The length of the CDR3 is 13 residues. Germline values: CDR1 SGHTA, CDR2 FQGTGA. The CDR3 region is CASSRSSGNEQFF. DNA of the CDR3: TGTGCCAGCAGCCGCAGTAGTGGCAATGAGCAGTTCTTC.

As DNA, the CDR3 is TGTGCCAGCAGTGAGGGCGGGACAGTCCAAGAGACCCAGTACTTC. Translation: CASSEGGTVQETQYF. The chain carries TRBV6-1 and TRBJ2-5; TRBD1 is a possible D gene (7 bases). CDR1 is MNHNS and CDR2 is SASEGT in the germline V gene. CDR3 length: 15 residues. Trimming cost V 3 bases and J 1 base, with 12 bases left between them.

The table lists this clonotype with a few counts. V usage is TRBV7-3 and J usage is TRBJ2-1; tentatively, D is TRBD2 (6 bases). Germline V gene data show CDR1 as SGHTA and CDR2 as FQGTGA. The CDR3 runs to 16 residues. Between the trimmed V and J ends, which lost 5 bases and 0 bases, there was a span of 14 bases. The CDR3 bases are TGTGCCAGCAGCCCCTTGGCGGGAAACTCCTACAATGAGCAGTTCTTC. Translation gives CASSPLAGNSYNEQFF. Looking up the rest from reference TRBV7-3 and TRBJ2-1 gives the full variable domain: GAGVSQTPSNKVTEKGKYVELRCDPISGHTALYWYRQSLGQGPEFLIYFQGTGAADDSGLPNDRFFAVRPEGSVSTLKIQRTERGDSAVYLCASSPLAGNSYNEQFFGPGTRLTVL.

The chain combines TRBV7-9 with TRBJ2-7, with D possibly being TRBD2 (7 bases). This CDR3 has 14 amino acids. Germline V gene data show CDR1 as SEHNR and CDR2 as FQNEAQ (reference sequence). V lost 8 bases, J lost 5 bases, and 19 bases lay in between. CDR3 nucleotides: TGTGCCAGCTGCCCGAAGGGGGGGTTCGACGAGCAGTACTTC. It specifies CASCPKGGFDEQYF.